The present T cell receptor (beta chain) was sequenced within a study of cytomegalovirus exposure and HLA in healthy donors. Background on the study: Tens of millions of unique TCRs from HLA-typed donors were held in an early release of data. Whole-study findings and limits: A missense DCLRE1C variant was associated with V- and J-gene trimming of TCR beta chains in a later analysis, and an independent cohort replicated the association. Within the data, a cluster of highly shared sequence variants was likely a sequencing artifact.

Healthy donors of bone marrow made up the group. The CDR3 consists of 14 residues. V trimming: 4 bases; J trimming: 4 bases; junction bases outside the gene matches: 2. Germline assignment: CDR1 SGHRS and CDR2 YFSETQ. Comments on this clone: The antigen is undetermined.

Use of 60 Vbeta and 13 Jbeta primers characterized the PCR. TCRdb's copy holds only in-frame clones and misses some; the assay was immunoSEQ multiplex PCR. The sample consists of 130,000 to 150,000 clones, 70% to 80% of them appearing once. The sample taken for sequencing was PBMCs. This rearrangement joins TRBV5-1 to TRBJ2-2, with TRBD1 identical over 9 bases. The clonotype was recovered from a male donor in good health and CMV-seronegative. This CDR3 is CASSRTGATGELFF. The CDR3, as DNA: TGCGCCAGCAGCAGGACAGGGGCCACCGGGGAGCTGTTTTTT. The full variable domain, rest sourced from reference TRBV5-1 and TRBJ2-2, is KAGVTQTPRYLIKTRGQQVTLSCSPISGHRSVSWYQQTPGQGLQFLFEYFSETQRNKGNFPGRFSGRQFSNSRSEMNVSTLELGDSALYLCASSRTGATGELFFGEGSRLTVL.